This TCR beta chain was identified in a study of T cells in Graves' hyperthyroidism and ophthalmopathy. There were TCR beta CDR3 regions amplified from RNA transcripts. With the HTBI primer set, the TCR CDR3 went through a first round of RT-PCR. TCRdb processed the multiplex PCR reads anew with MiXCR; each CDR3 protein has one entry. Counted here are fewer than 700,000 distinct CDR3 sequences, around 15% occurring once; the ten biggest clones make up 3.5% to 4%. The V gene's germline CDR1 is DFQATT and CDR2 SNEGSKA (reference sequence). With 2 bases clipped from V and 5 bases from J, the junction kept 11 bases outside the gene matches. The CDR3 has 15 amino acids.

The TCR was taken from a woman in her twenties or thirties with Graves' hyperthyroidism. The sample was blood. V gene TRBV20-1 combines with J gene TRBJ2-7; 8 positions agree with TRBD1. The CDR3, as DNA: TGCAGTGCTAGATTACTAGGACAGGGACTTAACGAGCAGTACTTC. Translating gives CSARLLGQGLNEQYF.